This T cell receptor beta chain stems from a study of cytomegalovirus exposure and HLA in healthy donors (dated by TCRdb to 2015 to 2018). Some background on the complete study: An earlier analysis of roughly 610 of the donors reported 276 Gb of sequence data and 117 million unique TCR beta sequences obtained from around 190 million T cells. Because of strong linkage in the cohort, a handful of DR-DQ haplotypes were treated as single units for association and clustering. Among the 398 genotyped donors, around 81% belonged to the genetic ancestry cluster associated with self-reported Caucasian donors. Alongside the repertoire data, information on donor age, sex, ethnicity and CMV serostatus was compiled. To predict cytomegalovirus infection status, the study combined high-throughput TCR immunosequencing, statistical association of individual TCRs with disease status, and machine learning. Among some 400 genotyped donors of the cohort, an average of roughly 230,000 unique TCR beta nucleotide sequences was sequenced per donor, of which about 18% were non-productive. To study patterns of TCR occurrence, a later analysis re-analyzed previously published TCR beta repertoires from around 700 donors and added high-resolution HLA genotyping. An early release covering about 600 HLA-typed donors comprised roughly 300 gigabases of sequencing data and around 86 million unique TCR sequences. The aim of the study was to test whether cataloging public T cell receptors could identify signatures of past pathogen exposure. The later analysis used no new phenotypic data to find candidate immune exposures, relying instead on TCR beta sequences and their occurrence across donors. The number of donors typed differed by locus, with about 629-640 for A, B, C, DRB1 and DQB1, roughly 520 for DQA1, 600 to 610 for DPA1, and around 460 for DPB1. All discovery cohort repertoires had been generated using a single sequencing platform. An earlier analysis of several hundred of the donors applied high-throughput TCR beta sequencing to assess whether each TCR beta V gene segment acted as functional or pseudogenic. The study profiled the T cell repertoires of 500 to 800 subjects by immunosequencing and related them to cytomegalovirus serostatus. Class I and class II HLA loci were covered by the typing at four-digit resolution. A later genetic analysis took genome-wide SNP genotypes for 398 of the 666 donors and used that subset as a discovery cohort. Besides the first cohort of 666 subjects, a separate validation cohort made up of around 120 different subjects was used.

V is clipped by 0 bases and J by 3 bases, and the sequence between their germline boundaries is 15 bases long. The germline V gene (reference sequence) supplies CDR1 GTSNPN and CDR2 SVGIG. Including cysteine and phenylalanine, the CDR3 has 15 amino acids. The kept DNA is CDR3 alone, 45 bases in frame from the first base. A remark on this clone: The target of this receptor is not known. No base-level quality is on record; no much larger clone is a single base apart.

Beyond this particular receptor, the publication reports: In a later analysis, 16,951 TCR beta sequences were associated with specific HLA alleles at a false discovery rate of 0.05. A cluster of highly shared sequence variants was judged likely to represent a technical artifact of the sequencing pipeline. It was suggested by the authors that the approach could potentially be generalized to other disease states and immunological phenotypes. Because counts were too low, roughly 17 rarely observed V segments, including chromosome 9 orphons, were left out of the earlier analysis of 587 of the donors. Because some donors lacked HLA typing at each locus, the association tests relied only on the typed subset. Presence/absence analyses assumed roughly uniform sequencing depth across donors, an assumption that may not hold. The only immune exposure information available for the cohort was CMV serostatus. In vitro tests confirmed that a few of the cytomegalovirus-associated TCR beta chains recognize cytomegalovirus antigens. A further reported finding was that TCR beta sequences accurately predicted the HLA-A and HLA-B alleles for most subjects in the first cohort. Linkage disequilibrium might explain the correlated functional status among segregating V segments, but an unknown experimental factor could not be ruled out. Only TCR beta chains were sequenced in this cohort, and the absence of alpha or paired-chain data limited detectable features. A later genetic analysis associated a missense DCLRE1C variant with V-gene and J-gene trimming of TCR beta chains, and an independent cohort replicated the association. In a later analysis, HLA-associated TCR beta chains showed more clonal expansion and lower generation probabilities than non-associated chains that were equally common. The classifier was reported to diagnose cytomegalovirus status with high specificity and sensitivity in both the original and validation cohorts. Across donors, most TCR sequences were observed very rarely, whereas some public TCRs were present in many individuals. When HLA alleles, especially DR and DQ, strongly co-occurred, TCR associations were difficult to assign to individual alleles. In the study, some 160 TCR beta chains were listed as associated with cytomegalovirus. Because the 87-base-pair reads could not distinguish some IMGT-functional V segments, including TRBV6-2 and TRBV6-3, those segments were excluded. In a later analysis, most CMV-associated TCR beta chains were found to appear HLA-restricted, with HLA associations seemingly driven largely by CMV exposure. In a later analysis, TCR association rates were found to vary across HLA loci, with the most associated TCRs seen for DRB1 alleles and the fewest for HLA-C alleles. In an earlier analysis of 587 of the donors, most TCR beta V segments appeared in productive rearrangements about 90% or about 30% of the time, broadly matching IMGT annotations. A later analysis reported that several top co-occurrence clusters appeared linked to parvovirus B19, influenza, CMV and Epstein-Barr virus. In a later genetic analysis, fewer N-insertions in productive TCRs were reported among donors in an Asian-associated ancestry cluster than the roughly 640-donor mean.

The cohort comprised 710 or so healthy bone marrow donors. Cohort members were all nominally healthy when sampled, although unrecorded immune exposures were likely present. The donor tested CMV seronegative and was one of the 352 seronegative cohort members. A peripheral blood sample was provided by each donor, and peripheral blood mononuclear cells were used for TCR beta sequencing. The Qiagen DNeasy Blood Extraction Kit was used to extract genomic DNA from the blood cell samples. The method was the immunoSEQ multiplex PCR assay. For the multiplex PCR, a mixture combining 60 forward primers for TCR Vbeta segments and 13 reverse primers for TCR Jbeta segments was used. A multiplex PCR assay on genomic DNA amplified the CDR3 region of rearranged TCR beta genes. The Illumina HiSeq System was used to sequence the amplified TCR beta libraries as 87-base-pair reads. The study's own analysis went as follows. In a later analysis, tens of millions of unique TCR beta chains were counted across the roughly 610 repertoires, and roughly 11 million of these chains were shared by at least two donors. Raw reads were error-corrected and collapsed into unique sequences with a nearest-neighbor algorithm that merged closely related sequences to remove PCR and sequencing errors. To assign V, D and J gene segments, CDR3 sequences were aligned to IMGT reference sequences. For a sequence to be retained, a match of at least six nucleotides to both a V gene segment and a J gene segment was required. Rearrangements were called productive when the CDR3 lacked stop codons and stayed in frame with V and J; all others were non-productive. Following IMGT convention, CDR3 was defined as the stretch from the second conserved V-encoded cysteine to the conserved J-encoded phenylalanine. The earlier analysis of some 580 of the donors excluded any sequence lacking an unambiguous match to a single V gene segment. In an earlier analysis of roughly 600 of the donors, a V segment was called functional when productive rearrangements were above 56.7%, and segregating when the standard deviation between donors exceeded 5%. A statistical classification framework was built for diagnosing cytomegalovirus status from the catalog of TCR beta chain sequences. A later analysis assigned V and J genes by comparing TCR nucleotide sequences with IMGT/GENE-DB human TR gene sequences. Using the TCRdist pipeline, a later analysis assigned CDR3 sequences along with most-parsimonious VDJ recombination scenarios. In a later analysis, every TCR beta chain was defined by the combination of its CDR3 amino acid sequence and its V-gene family, and reads without a unique V-gene family were dropped. A later analysis removed 592 highly shared, low-generation-probability nucleotide sequences to deal with suspected cross-contamination and a sequencing artifact. In a later analysis, a clonal expansion index was calculated for each public chain from normalized within-repertoire ranks of inferred template counts. Generation probabilities in a later analysis came from a VDJ recombination model fitted to out-of-frame rearrangements, and those results were checked against IGoR. In a later analysis, hypergeometric tests were used to score TCR-TCR, TCR-HLA and TCR-CMV co-occurrence, with a repertoire-size bias correction applied to TCR pairs. In a later analysis, false discovery rates were estimated by permuting HLA or CMV assignments 20 times. In a later analysis, co-occurring TCRs were grouped using DBSCAN, with TCRdist sequence similarity added in when clustering inside HLA-allele-positive subsets. Repertoires with fewer than 30,000 or more than 120,000 public chains, plus five repertoires with anomalous nucleotide sharing, were excluded from co-occurrence clustering. Here the immuneACCESS table is served through TCRdb, limited to in-frame sequences with V and J called. Missing clones are a known gap in these copies; in checked studies unresolved V genes cover under half, and the rest lacks a known reason. The V and J calls and clone size come from that table; D and trimming were worked out from the DNA. The sample table shows about 180,000 clones, and approximately 80% are seen once. The leading ten clones occupy over 2% of the sample.

The sequence came from a man in his 60s in good health and CMV-seronegative. This chain joins TRBV30 to TRBJ2-7; matching of 5 bases hints at TRBD2 as the D gene. The sample comprised PBMCs. The DNA sequence is given as TGTGCCTGGAGTGTAATAGGTAGAGGGTACTACGAGCAGTACTTC. This translates into CAWSVIGRGYYEQYF. The CDR3 plus the reference TRBV30 and TRBJ2-7 genes for the other parts give the full variable domain: SQTIHQWPATLVQPVGSPLSLECTVEGTSNPNLYWYRQAAGRGLQLLFYSVGIGQISSEVPQNLSASRPQDRQFILSSKKLLLSDSGFYLCAWSVIGRGYYEQYFGPGTRLTVT.